This T cell receptor beta chain originates from a study of T cells in Graves' hyperthyroidism and ophthalmopathy. Whole-study context: Blood was drawn when the patient was first diagnosed and still untreated. Findings and limits, study-wide: The majority of expanded thyroid clonotypes above 0.001 also appeared in blood.

Germline V lookup: CDR1 MNHEY, CDR2 SMNVEV (reference sequence). V lost 5 bases to trimming and J lost 8 bases; unmatched junction nucleotides: 7. The CDR3 covers 16 residues. This clonotype has a count of ten or more. Its antigen is undetermined. Disease duration under 2 months; hyperthyroidism patients were aged 18 to 65. The source material, RNA transcripts, was used to amplify TCR beta CDR3 regions. Using the HTBI primer set, a first-round RT-PCR was run on the TCR CDR3. TCRdb re-called the multiplex PCR reads through MiXCR, storing one row per CDR3 protein. The sample contains hundreds of thousands of distinct CDR3 sequences, approximately 15% of which appear only once.

The sequencing sample was made of blood. The chain is built from TRBV27 and TRBJ2-3; 16 bases fit TRBD2. This TCR was sampled from a woman in her thirties with Graves' hyperthyroidism. The CDR3 is CASSPGLAGGSGTQYF. The DNA for the CDR3 is TGTGCCAGCAGTCCGGGACTAGCGGGAGGGAGTGGTACGCAGTATTTT.